This T cell receptor (beta chain) emerged from a study of blood T cell repertoires in COVID-19. Overall study: The study drew acute and convalescent COVID-19 samples from the United States, Italy and Spain. T cells, B-cell-depleted T cells, or PBMCs supplied cDNA or gDNA.

Original methodology: Amplified reference gene primers provided the basis for estimating nucleated cell counts. Clones were read by immunoSEQ multiplex PCR, and TCRdb kept only the in-frame ones, dropping some. For V, J and clone size, that table is used; D and trimming come from the DNA. This table holds about 330,000 clones, 88% found once. The V end was cut by 5 bases, the J end by 2 bases, with 16 bases between. Germline CDR1 is MNHEY and CDR2 is SVGAGI. The CDR3 has 15 amino acids. The receptor's source is a woman aged 45-65 years with active or convalescent COVID-19. The rearrangement links TRBV6-5 to TRBJ2-7, with D possibly being TRBD2 (5 bases). The sample was peripheral blood. The DNA for the CDR3 is TGTGCCAGCAGTCCCTCCGGCTGGGGAGCCTACGAGCAGTACTTC. Its translation is CASSPSGWGAYEQYF.